What follows is one TCR beta chain and its context. Its antigen is not known. The data originate from a study of blood T cells in healthy people across ages. Study-wide points: TCR beta diversity tracked closely with naive T cell percentage.

The authors ran a second PCR of roughly 6 to 12 cycles using a sample-barcoded 5' primer and a J-beta primer mix. Every sample produced at least 2.5 million CDR3-containing paired-end reads. One entry per CDR3 protein, called by TCRdb with MiXCR from the 5' RACE reads. This sample has under 850,000 distinct CDR3 sequences, with around 36% found just once. Sequencing was done on a sample of blood. The sequence derives from a man aged 18 to 30 in good health.

The CDR3 DNA reads as TGTGCCAGCTCCATGAGGGGGGCCTATGGCTACACCTTC. Translated, it gives CASSMRGAYGYTF. The chain has TRBV18 and TRBJ1-2, with D possibly being TRBD1 (6 bases). The CDR3 spans 13 residues. Trimming took 6 bases from V and 4 from J, leaving 12 bases between them. The germline V gene has CDR1 KGHSH and CDR2 LQKENI. Based on the CDR3 plus reference TRBV18 and TRBJ1-2, the full variable domain is NAGVMQNPRHLVRRRGQEARLRCSPMKGHSHVYWYRQLPEEGLKFMVYLQKENIIDESGMPKERFSAEFPKEGPSILRIQQVVRGDSAAYFCASSMRGAYGYTFGSGTRLTVV.